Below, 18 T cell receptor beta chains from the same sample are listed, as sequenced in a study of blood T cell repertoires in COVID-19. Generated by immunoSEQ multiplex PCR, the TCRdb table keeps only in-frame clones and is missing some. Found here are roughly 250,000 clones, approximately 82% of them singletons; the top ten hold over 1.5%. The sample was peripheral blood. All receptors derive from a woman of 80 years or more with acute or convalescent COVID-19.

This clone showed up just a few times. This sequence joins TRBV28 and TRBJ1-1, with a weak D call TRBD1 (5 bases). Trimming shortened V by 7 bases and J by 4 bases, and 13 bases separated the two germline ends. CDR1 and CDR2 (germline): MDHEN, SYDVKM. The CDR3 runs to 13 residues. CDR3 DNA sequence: TGTGCCAGCACTTTCAGGGTTGGCACTGAAGCTTTCTTT. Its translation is CASTFRVGTEAFF. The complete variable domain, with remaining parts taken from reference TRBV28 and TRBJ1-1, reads DVKVTQSSRYLVKRTGEKVFLECVQDMDHENMFWYRQDPGLGLRLIYFSYDVKMKEKGDIPEGYSVSREKKERFSLILESASTNQTSMYLCASTFRVGTEAFFGQGTRLTVV.

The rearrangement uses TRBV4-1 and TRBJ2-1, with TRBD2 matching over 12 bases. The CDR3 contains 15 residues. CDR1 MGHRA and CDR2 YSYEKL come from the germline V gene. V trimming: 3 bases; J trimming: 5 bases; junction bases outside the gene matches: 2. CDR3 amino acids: CASSHPSGRDNEQFF. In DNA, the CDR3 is TGCGCCAGCAGCCACCCTAGCGGGAGGGACAATGAGCAGTTCTTC.

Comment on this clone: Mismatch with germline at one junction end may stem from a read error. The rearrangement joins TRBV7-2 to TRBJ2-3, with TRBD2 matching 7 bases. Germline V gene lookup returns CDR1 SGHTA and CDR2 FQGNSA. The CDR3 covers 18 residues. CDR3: CASSVAARSGRNTDTQYF. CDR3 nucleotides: TGTGCCAGCAGCGTAGCCGCCCGTTCCGGGAGGAACACAGATACGCAGTATTTT. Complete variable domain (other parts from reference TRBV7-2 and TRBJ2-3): GAGVSQSPSNKVTEKGKDVELRCDPISGHTALYWYRQSLGQGLEFLIYFQGNSAPDKSGLPSDRFSAERTGGSVSTLTIQRTQQEDSAVYLCASSVAARSGRNTDTQYFGPGTRLTVL.

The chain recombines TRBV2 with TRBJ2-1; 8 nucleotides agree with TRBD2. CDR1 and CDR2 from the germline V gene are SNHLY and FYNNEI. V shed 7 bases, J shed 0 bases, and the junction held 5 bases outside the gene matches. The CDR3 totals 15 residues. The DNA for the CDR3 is TGTGCCAGCAAGGCGGGAGGACTCTCCTACAATGAGCAGTTCTTC. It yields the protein CASKAGGLSYNEQFF.

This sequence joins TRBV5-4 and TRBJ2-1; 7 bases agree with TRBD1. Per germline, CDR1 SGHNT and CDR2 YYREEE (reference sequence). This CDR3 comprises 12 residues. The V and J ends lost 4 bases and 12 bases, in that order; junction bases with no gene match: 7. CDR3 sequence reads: CASSPDRVGQFF. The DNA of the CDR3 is TGTGCCAGCAGCCCAGACAGGGTTGGGCAGTTCTTC.

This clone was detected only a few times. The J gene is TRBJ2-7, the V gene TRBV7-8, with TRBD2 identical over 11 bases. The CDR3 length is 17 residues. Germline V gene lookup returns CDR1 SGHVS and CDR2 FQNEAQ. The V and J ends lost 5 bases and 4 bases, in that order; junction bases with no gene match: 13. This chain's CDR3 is CASSPQGFSGRVYEQYF. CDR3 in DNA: TGTGCCAGCAGCCCCCAAGGATTTAGCGGGAGGGTTTACGAGCAGTACTTC.

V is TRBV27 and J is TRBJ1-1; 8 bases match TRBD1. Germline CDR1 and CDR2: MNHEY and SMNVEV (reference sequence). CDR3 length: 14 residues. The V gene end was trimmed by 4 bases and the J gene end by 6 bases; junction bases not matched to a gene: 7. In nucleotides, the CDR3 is TGTGCCAGCAGTTCTTACGGACAGGGAGCTGAAGCTTTCTTT. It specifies CASSSYGQGAEAFF.

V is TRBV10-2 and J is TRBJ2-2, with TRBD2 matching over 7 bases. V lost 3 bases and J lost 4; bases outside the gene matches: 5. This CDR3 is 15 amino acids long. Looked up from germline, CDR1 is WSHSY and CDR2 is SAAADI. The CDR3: CASSDAGEVTGELFF. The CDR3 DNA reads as TGCGCCAGCAGTGACGCGGGAGAGGTCACCGGGGAGCTGTTTTTT.

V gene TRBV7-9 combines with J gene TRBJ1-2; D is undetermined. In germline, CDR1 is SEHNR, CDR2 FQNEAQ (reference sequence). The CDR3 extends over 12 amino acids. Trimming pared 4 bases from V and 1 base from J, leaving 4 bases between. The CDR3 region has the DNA TGTGCCAGCAGCTCACATAACTATGGCTACACCTTC. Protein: CASSSHNYGYTF.

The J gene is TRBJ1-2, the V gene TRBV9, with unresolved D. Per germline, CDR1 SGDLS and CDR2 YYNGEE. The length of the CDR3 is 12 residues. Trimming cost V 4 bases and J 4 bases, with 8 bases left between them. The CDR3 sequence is CASSSSGYGYTF. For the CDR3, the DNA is TGTGCCAGCAGCTCTAGCGGCTATGGCTACACCTTC. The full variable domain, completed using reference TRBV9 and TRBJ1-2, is DSGVTQTPKHLITATGQRVTLRCSPRSGDLSVYWYQQSLDQGLQFLIQYYNGEERAKGNILERFSAQQFPDLHSELNLSSLELGDSALYFCASSSSGYGYTFGSGTRLTVV.

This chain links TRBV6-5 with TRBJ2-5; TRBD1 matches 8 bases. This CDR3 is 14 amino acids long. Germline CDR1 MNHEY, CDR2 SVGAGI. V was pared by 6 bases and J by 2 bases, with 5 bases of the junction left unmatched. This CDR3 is CASRTGGTQETQYF. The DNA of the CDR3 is TGTGCCAGCAGAACAGGGGGGACTCAAGAGACCCAGTACTTC.

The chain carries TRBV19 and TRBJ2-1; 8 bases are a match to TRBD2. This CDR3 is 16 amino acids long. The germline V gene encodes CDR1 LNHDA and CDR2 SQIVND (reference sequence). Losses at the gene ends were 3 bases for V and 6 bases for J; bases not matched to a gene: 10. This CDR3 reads CASSITGTRRGNEQFF. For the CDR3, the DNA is TGTGCCAGTAGTATCACCGGGACTAGAAGGGGCAATGAGCAGTTCTTC.

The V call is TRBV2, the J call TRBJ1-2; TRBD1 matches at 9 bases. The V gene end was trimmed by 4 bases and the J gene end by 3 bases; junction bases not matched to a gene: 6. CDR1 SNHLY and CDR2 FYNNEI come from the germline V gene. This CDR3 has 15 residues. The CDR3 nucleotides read TGTGCCAGCAGTGTAGACAGGGGGATCGACTATGGCTACACCTTC. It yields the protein CASSVDRGIDYGYTF.

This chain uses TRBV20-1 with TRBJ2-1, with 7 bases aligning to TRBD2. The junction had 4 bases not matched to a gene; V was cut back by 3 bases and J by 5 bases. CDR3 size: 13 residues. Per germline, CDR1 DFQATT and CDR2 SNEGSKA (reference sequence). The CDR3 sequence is CSASGTKNNEQFF. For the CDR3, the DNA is TGCAGTGCTAGTGGGACTAAAAACAATGAGCAGTTCTTC.

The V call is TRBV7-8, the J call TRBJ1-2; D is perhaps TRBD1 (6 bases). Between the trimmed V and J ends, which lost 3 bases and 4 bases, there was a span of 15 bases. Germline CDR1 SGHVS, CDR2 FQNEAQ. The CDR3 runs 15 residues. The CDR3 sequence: CASSLSDSRVYGYTF. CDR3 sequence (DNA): TGTGCCAGCAGCTTGTCGGACAGCAGAGTCTATGGCTACACCTTC.

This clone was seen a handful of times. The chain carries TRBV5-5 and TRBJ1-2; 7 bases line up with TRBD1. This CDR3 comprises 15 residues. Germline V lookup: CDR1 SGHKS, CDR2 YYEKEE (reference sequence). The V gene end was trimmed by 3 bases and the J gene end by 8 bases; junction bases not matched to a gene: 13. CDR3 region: CASSSDPDRVGGYTF. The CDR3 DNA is TGTGCCAGCAGCTCCGACCCCGACAGGGTTGGCGGCTACACCTTC.

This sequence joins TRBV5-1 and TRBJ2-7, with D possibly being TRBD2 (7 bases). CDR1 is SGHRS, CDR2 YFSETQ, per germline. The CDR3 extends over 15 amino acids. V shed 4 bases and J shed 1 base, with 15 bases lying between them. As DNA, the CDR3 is TGCGCCAGCAGCGAGGGGGGGCTAGCATCCTACGAGCAGTACTTC. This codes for CASSEGGLASYEQYF.

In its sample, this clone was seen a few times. The CDR3, as DNA: TGTGCCAGTAGACCCACCGACAGGGGAAACTATGGCTACACCTTC. Translating it yields CASRPTDRGNYGYTF. The rearrangement joins TRBV19 to TRBJ1-2; 8 nucleotides line up with TRBD1. This CDR3 comprises 15 residues. V lost 6 bases to trimming and J lost 2 bases; unmatched junction nucleotides: 8. CDR1 and CDR2 (germline): LNHDA, SQIVND (reference sequence).